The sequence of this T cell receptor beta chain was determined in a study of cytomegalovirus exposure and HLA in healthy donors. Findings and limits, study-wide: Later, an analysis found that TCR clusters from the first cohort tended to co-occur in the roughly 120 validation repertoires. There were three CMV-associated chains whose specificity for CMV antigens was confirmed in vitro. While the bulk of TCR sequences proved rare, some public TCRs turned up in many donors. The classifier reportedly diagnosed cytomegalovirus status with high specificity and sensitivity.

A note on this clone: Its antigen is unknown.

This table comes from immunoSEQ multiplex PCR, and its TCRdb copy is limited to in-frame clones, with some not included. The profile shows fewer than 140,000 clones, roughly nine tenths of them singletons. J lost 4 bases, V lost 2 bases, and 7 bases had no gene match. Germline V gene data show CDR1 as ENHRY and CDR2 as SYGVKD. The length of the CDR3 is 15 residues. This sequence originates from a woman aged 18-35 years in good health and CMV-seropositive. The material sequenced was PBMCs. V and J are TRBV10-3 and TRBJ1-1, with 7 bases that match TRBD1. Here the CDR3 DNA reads TGTGCCATCAGTGAGACCTTGACAGGGCCCACTGAAGCTTTCTTT. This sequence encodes CAISETLTGPTEAFF.